This TCR beta chain derives from a study of OX40 agonist ivuxolimab in advanced cancers. Profiling relied on immunoSEQ multiplex PCR, and the TCRdb table lists in-frame clones only, not all of them. The top ten hold 11% of the sample, which has roughly 77,000 clones, under 95% seen once. Autoimmune disease history or systemic immunosuppression disqualified patients. Per the germline V gene, CDR1 is LNHDA and CDR2 is SQIVND (reference sequence). This CDR3 is 15 amino acids long. V trimming: 3 bases; J trimming: 4 bases; junction bases outside the gene matches: 7. The V call is TRBV19, the J call TRBJ1-1; 8 nucleotides match TRBD1. The source of this sequence is an adult with an advanced solid tumor such as melanoma, head and neck, liver or kidney cancer. Material: CD4+ or CD8+ T cells sorted from blood, obtained in a trial of the OX40 agonist ivuxolimab. DNA of the CDR3: TGTGCCAGTAGTATCGGGACAGGCAGCGGCACTGAAGCTTTCTTT. This encodes CASSIGTGSGTEAFF.